The source of this T cell receptor beta chain is a study of cytomegalovirus exposure and HLA in healthy donors. CDR1 SGHTA and CDR2 FQGNSA come from the germline V gene. Trimming shortened V by 3 bases and J by 9 bases, and 20 bases separated the two germline ends. This CDR3 contains 15 residues. The PCR employed 60 Vbeta primers together with 13 Jbeta primers. Assay: immunoSEQ multiplex PCR; the TCRdb copy retains only in-frame clones and omits some. The table has roughly 140,000 clones, 65% to 85% seen once; the top ten hold 6.7%. A note on this clone: Its antigen is not identified.

General study results and limits: A later analysis reported that several of the most significant clusters appeared to be linked to common viral pathogens, among them Epstein-Barr virus. The sole available immune exposure information was CMV serostatus. Later work found most CMV-associated TCR beta chains apparently HLA-restricted.

The clonotype was recovered from a middle-aged woman in good health and CMV-seropositive. Source material: PBMCs. The chain employs TRBV7-2 and TRBJ2-5, with TRBD2 as a possible D gene (7 bases). This chain's CDR3 is CASSFWPGAGEAQYF. Here the CDR3 DNA reads TGTGCCAGCAGCTTTTGGCCGGGGGCGGGGGAGGCCCAGTACTTC. The variable domain in full, with the rest retrieved from reference TRBV7-2 and TRBJ2-5, is GAGVSQSPSNKVTEKGKDVELRCDPISGHTALYWYRQSLGQGLEFLIYFQGNSAPDKSGLPSDRFSAERTGGSVSTLTIQRTQQEDSAVYLCASSFWPGAGEAQYFGPGTRLLVL.